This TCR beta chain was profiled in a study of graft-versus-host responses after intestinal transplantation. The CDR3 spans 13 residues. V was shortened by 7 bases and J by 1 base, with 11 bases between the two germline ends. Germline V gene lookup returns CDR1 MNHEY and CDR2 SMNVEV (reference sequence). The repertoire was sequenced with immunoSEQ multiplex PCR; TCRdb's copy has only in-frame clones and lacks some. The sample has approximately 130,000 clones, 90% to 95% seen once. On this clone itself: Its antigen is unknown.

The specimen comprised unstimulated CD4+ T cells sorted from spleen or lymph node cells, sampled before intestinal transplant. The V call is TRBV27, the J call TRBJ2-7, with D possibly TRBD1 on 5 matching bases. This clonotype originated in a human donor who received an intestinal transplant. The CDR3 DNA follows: TGTGCCAGCAAGGGGCCCAAATCCTACGAGCAGTACTTC. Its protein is CASKGPKSYEQYF.